This T cell receptor (beta chain) was obtained from a study of control samples from healthy donors and cancer patients. Libraries were prepared by immunoSEQ multiplex PCR; TCRdb keeps only in-frame clonotypes and omits some of them. The table lists about 150,000 clones, around 86% of them singletons, with 4.9% in the top ten. The CDR3 has 15 amino acids. Germline V gene lookup returns CDR1 MNHNS and CDR2 SASEGT. V was clipped by 2 bases and J by 13 bases, with 23 bases between them. The sequencing input was blood. The rearrangement links TRBV6-1 to TRBJ2-5, with a weak D call TRBD1 (5 bases). The TCR was taken from a man in his thirties or forties in good health. Written as DNA, the CDR3 is TGTGCCAGCAGTGAAACCAGAGACTGGGGCCAACCGACGTACTTC. Amino acid sequence: CASSETRDWGQPTYF.